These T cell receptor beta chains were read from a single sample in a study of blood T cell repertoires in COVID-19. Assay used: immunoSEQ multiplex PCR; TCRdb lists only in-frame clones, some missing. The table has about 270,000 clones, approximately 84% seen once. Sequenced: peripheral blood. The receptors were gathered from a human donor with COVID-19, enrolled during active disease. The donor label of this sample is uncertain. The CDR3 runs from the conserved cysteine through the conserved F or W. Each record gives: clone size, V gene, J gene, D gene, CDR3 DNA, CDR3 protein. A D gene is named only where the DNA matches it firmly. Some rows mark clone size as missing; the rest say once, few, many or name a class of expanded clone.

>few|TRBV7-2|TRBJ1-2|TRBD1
TGTGCCAGCAGCTCGGACAGGTCCGGTGGCTACACCTTC
CASSSDRSGGYTF
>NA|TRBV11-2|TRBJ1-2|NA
TGTGCCAGCAGCCCCAGCCCCGACATTTCTATTGGCTACACCTTC
CASSPSPDISIGYTF
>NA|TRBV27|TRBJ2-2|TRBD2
TGTGCCAGCAGTTTTCCTAGCGGGAGGGCCCCCGGGGAGCTGTTTTTT
CASSFPSGRAPGELFF
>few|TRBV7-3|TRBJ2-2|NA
TGTGCCAGCAGCCTCCTAGCGAACACCGGGGAGCTGTTTTTT
CASSLLANTGELFF
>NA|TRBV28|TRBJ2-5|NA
TGTGCCAGCATCCCCCAGGGCAGGCACCAAGAGACCCAGTACTTC
CASIPQGRHQETQYF
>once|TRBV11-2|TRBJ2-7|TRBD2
TGTGCCAGCAGTTCCGGGACTAGCGTCTACGAGCAGTACTTC
CASSSGTSVYEQYF
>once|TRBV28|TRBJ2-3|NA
TGTGCCAGCAGTTTTTCATCAGATACGCAGTATTTT
CASSFSSDTQYF
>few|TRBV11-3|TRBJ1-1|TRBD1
TGTGCCAGCAGCCGGGACCGGACAGGGGGGGACACTGAAGCTTTCTTT
CASSRDRTGGDTEAFF
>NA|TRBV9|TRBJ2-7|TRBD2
TGTGCCAGCAGCGTAGGCGCGGGAGGCTCCTACGAGCAGTACTTC
CASSVGAGGSYEQYF
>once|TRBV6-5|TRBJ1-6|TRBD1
TGTGCCAGCAGTTGGGACAGGGAAGTTTCACCCCTCCACTTT
CASSWDREVSPLHF
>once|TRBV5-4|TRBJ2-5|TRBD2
TGTGCCAGCAGCTTACAAGGGGCGGGAGGAGAGACCCAGTACTTC
CASSLQGAGGETQYF
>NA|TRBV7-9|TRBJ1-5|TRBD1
TGTGCCAGCAGCTCCGGGACAGGGGTTCAGCCCCAGCATTTT
CASSSGTGVQPQHF
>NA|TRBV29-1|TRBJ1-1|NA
TGCAGCGCACAGGGCGGAGAGAACACTGAAGCTTTCTTT
CSAQGGENTEAFF
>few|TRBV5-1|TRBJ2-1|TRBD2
TGCGCCAGCACCGAACCGGGCGGGAGTGAAAATGAGCAGTTCTTC
CASTEPGGSENEQFF
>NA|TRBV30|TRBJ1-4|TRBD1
TGTGCCTGGGGGGGACAGGAGCTTAATGAAAAACTGTTTTTT
CAWGGQELNEKLFF
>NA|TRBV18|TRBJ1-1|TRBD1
TGTGCCAGCTCACCACCCCGGACAGGGCTGAACACTGAAGCTTTCTTT
CASSPPRTGLNTEAFF
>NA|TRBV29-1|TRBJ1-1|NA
TGCAGCGTTGAAGATCCCCCCTTTTCGGCTGAAGCTTTCTTT
CSVEDPPFSAEAFF
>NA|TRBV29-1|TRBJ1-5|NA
TGCAGCGTTGGTTTTTCGGAGAATCAGCCCCAGCATTTT
CSVGFSENQPQHF
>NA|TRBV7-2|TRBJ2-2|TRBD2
TGTGCCAGCAGCCCCCTAGCGGGGTTGAACACCGGGGAGCTGTTTTTT
CASSPLAGLNTGELFF
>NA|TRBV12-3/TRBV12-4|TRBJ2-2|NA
TGTGCCAGCAGTTTAACCGGGGCCGGGGAGCTGTTTTTT
CASSLTGAGELFF
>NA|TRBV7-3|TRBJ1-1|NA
TGTGCCAGCAGTCCCATAGGAAGGGGGAATGCTGAAGCTTTCTTT
CASSPIGRGNAEAFF
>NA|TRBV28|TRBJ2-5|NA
TGTGCCAGCAGTTTAGCGGGAATCCAAGAGACCCAGTACTTC
CASSLAGIQETQYF
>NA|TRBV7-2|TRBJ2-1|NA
TGTGCCAGCAGCTTAGACCCTCAAGGACAGCGCCAGCAGTTCTTC
CASSLDPQGQRQQFF
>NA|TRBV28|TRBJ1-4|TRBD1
TGTGCCAGCGCCTCTGGAAGGGGGCCAACGAGGGAAAAACTGTTTTTT
CASASGRGPTREKLFF
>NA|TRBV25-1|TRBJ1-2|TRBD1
TGTGCCAGCAGTCCCGACAGGGAAGATATCTATGGCTACACCTTC
CASSPDREDIYGYTF
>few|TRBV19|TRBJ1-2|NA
TGTGCCAGTAGTACGGGGTTCGGGTATGGCTACACCTTC
CASSTGFGYGYTF
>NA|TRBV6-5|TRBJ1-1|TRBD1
TGTGCCAGCAGTTTCGGGGGGGACAGGGAAACTGAAGCTTTCTTT
CASSFGGDRETEAFF
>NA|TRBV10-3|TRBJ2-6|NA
TGTGCCATCAGTGAGTCGAGGAACAATAATGGGGCCAACGTCCTGACTTTC
CAISESRNNNGANVLTF
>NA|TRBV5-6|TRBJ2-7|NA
TGTGCCAGCAGCGGCACAGGGAGGGCGACCTACGAGCAGTACTTC
CASSGTGRATYEQYF
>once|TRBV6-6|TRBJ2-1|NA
TGTGCCAGCAGTCAGGGGGGGAGCTTCTTCTCCTACAATGAGCAGTTCTTC
CASSQGGSFFSYNEQFF
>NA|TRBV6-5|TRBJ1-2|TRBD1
TGTGCCAGCAGTTACTCCCGACAGGGGTATGGCTACACCTTC
CASSYSRQGYGYTF
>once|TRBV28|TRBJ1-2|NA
TGTGCCAGCAGTTACCCCCTCGTCGGGGGTTACGGCTACACCTTC
CASSYPLVGGYGYTF
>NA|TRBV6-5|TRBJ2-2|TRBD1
TGTGCCAGCACGAGGACAGGGGGTAGCACCGGGGAGCTGTTTTTT
CASTRTGGSTGELFF
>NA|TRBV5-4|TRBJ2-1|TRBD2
TGTGCCAGCAGCCCGATGCTAGCGGGGGGTAGGAATGAGCAGTTCTTC
CASSPMLAGGRNEQFF
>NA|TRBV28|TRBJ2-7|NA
TGTGCCAGCTGTCGGCGGCTCTACGAGCAGTACTTC
CASCRRLYEQYF
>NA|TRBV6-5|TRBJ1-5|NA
TGTGCCAGCCTCCCTAGGGGGGGGGATCAGCCCCAGCATTTT
CASLPRGGDQPQHF
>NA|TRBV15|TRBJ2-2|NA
TGTGCCACCAGCAGAGATAGGGCAGGGATGATTCGTTTCACCGGGGAGCTGTTTTTT
CATSRDRAGMIRFTGELFF
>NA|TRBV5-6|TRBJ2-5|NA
TGTGCCAGCAGCACCGGTGGAGAGACCCAGTACTTC
CASSTGGETQYF
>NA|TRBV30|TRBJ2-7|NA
TGTGCCTGGAAGGGGCAGGGGGGATACGAGCAGTACTTC
CAWKGQGGYEQYF
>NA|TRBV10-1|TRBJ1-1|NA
TGCGCCAGCAGTGATGGCAGGCCTCCGAACACTGAAGCTTTCTTT
CASSDGRPPNTEAFF
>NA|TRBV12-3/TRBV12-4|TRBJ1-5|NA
TGTGCCAGCAGCCCCCACAGGGCCCAGCCCCAGCATTTT
CASSPHRAQPQHF
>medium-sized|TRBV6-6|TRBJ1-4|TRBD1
TGTGCCAGCAGTTTCGGACAGGTCGGTGAAAAACTGTTTTTT
CASSFGQVGEKLFF
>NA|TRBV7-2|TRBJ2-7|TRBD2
TGTGCCAGCAGCGGACGATCTAGCGGGAGGGTTAGCTCCTACGAGCAGTACTTC
CASSGRSSGRVSSYEQYF
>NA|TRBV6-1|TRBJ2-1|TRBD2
TGTGCCAGCAGTGAGGCGGGTGGCGGGAGTGAGCAGTTCTTC
CASSEAGGGSEQFF
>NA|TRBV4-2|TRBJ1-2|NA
TGTGCCAGCAGCCAAGGGGCAGGCCTCGGGAGCGATGGCTACACCTTC
CASSQGAGLGSDGYTF
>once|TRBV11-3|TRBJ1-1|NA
TGTGCCAGCAGCGAACAGGGATATGAAGCTTTCTTT
CASSEQGYEAFF
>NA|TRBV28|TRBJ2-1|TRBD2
TGTGCCAGCAACATACTAGCGGGAGGGGTCTCCTACAATGAGCAGTTCTTC
CASNILAGGVSYNEQFF